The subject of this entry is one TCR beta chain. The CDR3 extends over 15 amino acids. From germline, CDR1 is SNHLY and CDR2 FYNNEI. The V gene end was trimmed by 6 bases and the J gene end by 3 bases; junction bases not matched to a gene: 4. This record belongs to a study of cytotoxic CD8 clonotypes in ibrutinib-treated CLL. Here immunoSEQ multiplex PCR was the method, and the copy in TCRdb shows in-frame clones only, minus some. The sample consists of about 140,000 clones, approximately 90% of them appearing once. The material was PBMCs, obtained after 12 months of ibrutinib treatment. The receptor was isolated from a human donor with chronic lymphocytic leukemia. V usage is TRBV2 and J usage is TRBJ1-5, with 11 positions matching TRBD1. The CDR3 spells CASSADRGPNQPQHF. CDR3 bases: TGTGCCAGCAGCGCGGACAGGGGGCCCAATCAGCCCCAGCATTTT.